These T cell receptor beta chains were read from a single sample in a study of shared T cell receptors in the human thymus. The table came from immunoSEQ multiplex PCR; TCRdb's copy has only in-frame clones and leaves some out. Of roughly 710,000 clones detected, roughly 85% appear once; the ten largest clones hold roughly 0.01%. These records were also assigned to another study, of human thymus T cells.

The sample taken for sequencing was thymocytes. Source of these receptors: a girl under three years old with a congenital heart defect. The CDR3 runs from the conserved cysteine through the conserved F or W. Each record gives: clone size, J gene, D gene, V gene, CDR3 protein, CDR3 DNA. A D gene is named only where the DNA matches it firmly. Not all rows give a size; the values are once, few, many and, for expanded clones, a class.

clone size: once; J gene: TRBJ2-1; D gene: TRBD2; V gene: TRBV9; CDR3 protein: CASSIPRAGGRYNEQFF; CDR3 DNA: TGTGCCAGCAGCATTCCCAGAGCGGGGGGACGTTACAATGAGCAGTTCTTC
clone size: -; J gene: TRBJ2-1; D gene: TRBD1; V gene: TRBV5-6; CDR3 protein: CASSLDRGRDNEQFF; CDR3 DNA: TGTGCCAGCAGCCTGGACAGGGGGCGTGACAATGAGCAGTTCTTC
clone size: -; J gene: TRBJ1-1; D gene: -; V gene: TRBV5-6; CDR3 protein: CASSPTWGREAFF; CDR3 DNA: TGTGCCAGCAGCCCAACCTGGGGCAGAGAAGCTTTCTTT
clone size: -; J gene: TRBJ2-7; D gene: -; V gene: TRBV5-6; CDR3 protein: CASSLYTGPQGQYF; CDR3 DNA: TGTGCCAGCAGCTTGTATACAGGGCCCCAGGGGCAGTACTTC
clone size: -; J gene: TRBJ1-1; D gene: TRBD1; V gene: TRBV10-3; CDR3 protein: CAISGDRDLVGTEAFF; CDR3 DNA: TGTGCCATCAGTGGGGACAGGGATCTCGTGGGCACTGAAGCTTTCTTT
clone size: few; J gene: TRBJ1-2; D gene: -; V gene: TRBV28; CDR3 protein: CATHLQSYRDWGNYGYTF; CDR3 DNA: TGTGCCACTCATCTCCAATCCTACCGGGATTGGGGTAACTATGGCTACACCTTC
clone size: -; J gene: TRBJ1-3; D gene: -; V gene: TRBV23-1; CDR3 protein: CASSQPGHPNPGNTIYF; CDR3 DNA: TGCGCCAGCAGTCAACCGGGACACCCTAACCCTGGAAACACCATATATTTT
clone size: once; J gene: TRBJ1-2; D gene: -; V gene: TRBV29-1; CDR3 protein: CSVEARGDYGYTF; CDR3 DNA: TGCAGCGTTGAGGCCAGGGGTGACTATGGCTACACCTTC
clone size: once; J gene: TRBJ2-2; D gene: -; V gene: TRBV5-1; CDR3 protein: CASSFVGGGSYTGELFF; CDR3 DNA: TGCGCCAGCAGCTTTGTCGGGGGCGGGAGTTACACCGGGGAGCTGTTTTTT
clone size: -; J gene: TRBJ1-2; D gene: TRBD1; V gene: TRBV5-5; CDR3 protein: CASSLAPAGGRLVFYGYTF; CDR3 DNA: TGTGCCAGCAGCTTGGCCCCCGCAGGGGGCAGGCTCGTCTTTTATGGCTACACCTTC
clone size: -; J gene: TRBJ1-2; D gene: TRBD1; V gene: TRBV28; CDR3 protein: CASSFPGQGGYGYTF; CDR3 DNA: TGTGCCAGCAGTTTTCCGGGACAGGGGGGCTATGGCTACACCTTC
clone size: -; J gene: TRBJ2-7; D gene: TRBD1; V gene: TRBV7-7; CDR3 protein: CASSPGQGNYEQYF; CDR3 DNA: TGTGCTAGCAGCCCCGGACAGGGTAACTACGAGCAGTACTTC
clone size: few; J gene: TRBJ1-3; D gene: -; V gene: TRBV6-5; CDR3 protein: CASISGTFSGNTIYF; CDR3 DNA: TGTGCCAGCATTTCAGGGACTTTCTCTGGAAACACCATATATTTT
clone size: -; J gene: TRBJ2-1; D gene: TRBD1; V gene: TRBV18; CDR3 protein: CASSPAGGPISYNEQFF; CDR3 DNA: TGTGCCAGCTCACCTGCAGGGGGTCCGATCTCCTACAATGAGCAGTTCTTC
clone size: few; J gene: TRBJ1-1; D gene: TRBD1; V gene: TRBV19; CDR3 protein: CASSKNRGGGRITEAFF; CDR3 DNA: TGTGCCAGTAGTAAAAACAGGGGAGGAGGACGGATCACTGAAGCTTTCTTT
clone size: -; J gene: TRBJ2-1; D gene: -; V gene: TRBV4-3; CDR3 protein: CASSQENKGPIDEQFF; CDR3 DNA: TGCGCCAGCAGCCAAGAGAACAAGGGGCCCATAGATGAGCAGTTCTTC
clone size: -; J gene: TRBJ2-7; D gene: -; V gene: TRBV5-1; CDR3 protein: CASSLAATQFSYEQYF; CDR3 DNA: TGCGCCAGCAGCTTAGCCGCAACACAGTTTTCCTACGAGCAGTACTTC
clone size: once; J gene: TRBJ2-3; D gene: -; V gene: TRBV19; CDR3 protein: CASHSKRISDTQYF; CDR3 DNA: TGTGCCAGTCACTCCAAGCGAATATCAGATACGCAGTATTTT
clone size: -; J gene: TRBJ1-6; D gene: -; V gene: TRBV18; CDR3 protein: CASSPQLDSGKPLHF; CDR3 DNA: TGTGCCAGCTCACCACAGCTAGATTCAGGGAAACCCCTCCACTTT
clone size: -; J gene: TRBJ1-1; D gene: -; V gene: TRBV7-9; CDR3 protein: CASSYNGHYAAFF; CDR3 DNA: TGTGCCAGCAGCTATAACGGTCATTATGCGGCTTTCTTT
clone size: -; J gene: TRBJ1-6; D gene: TRBD1; V gene: TRBV18; CDR3 protein: CASSMDRIRSPLHF; CDR3 DNA: TGTGCCAGCTCAATGGACAGGATAAGATCACCCCTCCACTTT
clone size: -; J gene: TRBJ1-6; D gene: -; V gene: TRBV6-1; CDR3 protein: CASSDIEQGSYNSPLHF; CDR3 DNA: TGTGCCAGCAGTGACATCGAGCAGGGCTCCTATAATTCACCCCTCCACTTT
clone size: -; J gene: TRBJ1-2; D gene: TRBD1; V gene: TRBV5-4; CDR3 protein: CASSRRGKPYGYTF; CDR3 DNA: TGTGCCAGCAGCCGCAGGGGGAAGCCCTATGGCTACACCTTC
clone size: -; J gene: TRBJ1-2; D gene: TRBD1; V gene: TRBV25-1; CDR3 protein: CASSEYGTGGGYGYTF; CDR3 DNA: TGTGCCAGCAGTGAATATGGGACAGGGGGCGGCTATGGCTACACCTTC